The present entry profiles one T cell receptor (beta chain) with its context. The antigen remains unidentified. The V gene's germline CDR1 is SGHAT and CDR2 FQNNGV. Trimming took off 0 bases at V and 0 bases at J, with 12 bases between the two ends. This CDR3 has 17 residues. This specimen comes from a study of T cell repertoires in cytomegalovirus infection. TCRdb reanalysed the reads using MiXCR and keeps one entry per CDR3 protein. The sample has about 110,000 distinct CDR3 sequences; under 55% are singletons. This chain uses TRBV11-2 with TRBJ1-3; D is undetermined. Here the sequenced sample was CD8+ T cells from cultured PBMCs, taken from culture after CMV antigen stimulation. This TCR was sampled from a human donor in good health (CMV status not recorded). Some clones in this sample may be carry-over from other donors' samples. The CDR3 coding sequence is TGTGCCAGCAGCTTAGATGGGCTGATTATCTCTGGAAACACCATATATTTT. Amino acid sequence: CASSLDGLIISGNTIYF.